Sequencing of this TCR beta chain was carried out in a study of long-term antiretroviral therapy in people with HIV (dated by TCRdb to 2021 to 2024). About the full investigation: The earliest samples were collected roughly a decade before the 2015 WHO recommendation for immediate ART, at a time when ART was usually postponed until CD4 counts fell. A retrospective serial study tested whether ART initiation and durable HIV suppression were associated with changes in peripheral blood TRB repertoire composition and diversity. A total of roughly 200 cryopreserved PBMC samples came from a few dozen adults with confirmed HIV infection and were collected serially over a mean of about six years (range 1-12). Of the 25 to 30 participants with HIV, eleven were female. No cross-contamination during QIAcube processing was seen in test extractions of a monoclonal T-cell line run alongside around 31 polyclonal samples. Beyond this particular receptor, the publication reports: Because pre-ART samples had limited cell numbers, unsorted PBMC were profiled rather than sorted CD4+ and CD8+ T cells. No data were available on ART adherence, viral resistance or therapy changes, limiting inferences about post-ART repertoire changes. The samples were dated from about 2004 to 2018, and the ART regimens that were used may be less effective than current ART regimens. Owing to limited PBMC availability, only the TCR beta chain was sequenced, without alpha chain pairing. Expanded TRB clones identified before ART initiation dominated the repertoire at all time points, although this dominance fluctuated and declined in many PLHIV after ART. Starting ART was linked to a significant rise in TRB diversity, yet even after long-term ART the diversity remained significantly lower than in transplant donor controls. HIV repertoires had narrower CDR3 length ranges than controls, and the network structure suggested an antigen-experienced repertoire that shifted only slightly toward naive after ART.

Inclusion was restricted to participants for whom at least one PBMC sample before ART initiation and at least two post-ART samples were available. Every participant with HIV received treatment in the United States of America. Cryopreserved samples of about 0.9-11 million PBMC were thawed and washed before DNA extraction. At the time of the earliest PBMC sample for each participant with HIV, ages ranged from about 23 to 60 years. PBMC samples were contributed by each participant from 1-4 timepoints before ART initiation and 2-8 timepoints after ART initiation, with a median of 7 samples. Serial HIV viral load, CD4+ T-cell count, ART history and demographic data were obtained for every participant. A Qiagen kit on a QIAcube was used to extract genomic DNA from unsorted PBMC, with samples processed in batches of 12. Sequencing of the TRB variable region was done with the immunoSEQ hsTCRB v3.0 assay at survey level resolution. The targeted TRB sequencing depth was 40,000-50,000 T-cell genomes per sample. An Illumina MiSeq with a v3 150-cycle kit was used to sequence the pooled TRB libraries. Turning to the authors' computational methods: Repertoire analysis was run in R within a reproducible Nextflow workflow that covered QC, data transformation and analysis. Custom analyses were implemented in LymphoSeq2, an R package for AIRR-Seq data exploration. After excluding a handful of samples that yielded fewer than 5000 total TRB sequences, fewer than 200 HIV repertoires remained for analysis. Among the roughly 190 retained HIV repertoires, 55 to 60 were collected before ART initiation and more than 120 after ART initiation. Repertoires were downsampled to 5000 TRB nucleotide sequences, and summary statistics were averaged over 100 downsampling iterations. The analysis kept only TRB sequences whose CDR3 regions were at least seven amino acids long. Diversity was measured with a Shannon entropy-derived clonality score and the Gini coefficient. In repertoire networks, the top 5000 CDR3 amino acid sequences were linked whenever an edit distance of one separated two sequences. Antigen specificity groups and MHC restriction were predicted for TRB CDR3 amino acid sequences with GLIPH2. To flag known CMV, EBV, HIV or tissue antigen associations, CDR3 amino acid sequences were matched against VDJdb and McPAS-TCR. Pre-ART, post-ART and control groups were compared with Wilcoxon signed-rank tests and Holm-Bonferroni correction. TCRdb provides this immuneACCESS table in a form limited to in-frame rearrangements. Some clones are lacking; in checked studies, under half of them reflect an unresolved V gene, and why the rest are absent is not known. From that table come the V and J calls and clone size; the DNA was used to work out D and trimming. The sample table holds 8,000 to 10,000 clones, of which 75% to 85% were seen once. The ten most abundant clones make up approximately 19% of the sample.

Regarding this clone: Which antigen it targets is not known. Base qualities are not recorded, but no much larger clone differs from it by a single base.

V lost 2 bases and J lost 9 bases; the stretch between them is 23 bases long. CDR1 MNHNS and CDR2 SASEGT were looked up in the germline V gene. Its CDR3 holds 17 amino acids, cysteine through phenylalanine. Only CDR3 DNA is held: 51 bases, read in frame from base 1. The source of this sequence is a man aged 35 to 55 with HIV. This chain joins TRBV6-1 to TRBJ2-1, with the D call perhaps TRBD1 or TRBD2, each one matching 6 bases. Material: unsorted PBMCs, obtained 0.7 years after starting antiretroviral therapy. The bases read TGTGCCAGCAGTGAAACCCCCGGGGGCACATTGTCCTTTGAGCAGTTCTTC. This translates into CASSETPGGTLSFEQFF.